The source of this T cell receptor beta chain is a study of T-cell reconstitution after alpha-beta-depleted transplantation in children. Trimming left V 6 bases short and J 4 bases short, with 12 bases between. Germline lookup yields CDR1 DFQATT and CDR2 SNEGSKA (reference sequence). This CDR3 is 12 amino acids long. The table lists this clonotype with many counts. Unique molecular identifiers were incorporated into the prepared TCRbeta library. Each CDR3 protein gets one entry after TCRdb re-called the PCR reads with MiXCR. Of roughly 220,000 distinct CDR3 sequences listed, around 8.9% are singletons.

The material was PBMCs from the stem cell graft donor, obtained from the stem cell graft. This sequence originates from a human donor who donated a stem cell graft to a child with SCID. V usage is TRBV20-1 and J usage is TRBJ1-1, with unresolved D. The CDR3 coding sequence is TGCAGTGCCACAGCGGTTGGCACTGAAGCTTTCTTT. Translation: CSATAVGTEAFF.